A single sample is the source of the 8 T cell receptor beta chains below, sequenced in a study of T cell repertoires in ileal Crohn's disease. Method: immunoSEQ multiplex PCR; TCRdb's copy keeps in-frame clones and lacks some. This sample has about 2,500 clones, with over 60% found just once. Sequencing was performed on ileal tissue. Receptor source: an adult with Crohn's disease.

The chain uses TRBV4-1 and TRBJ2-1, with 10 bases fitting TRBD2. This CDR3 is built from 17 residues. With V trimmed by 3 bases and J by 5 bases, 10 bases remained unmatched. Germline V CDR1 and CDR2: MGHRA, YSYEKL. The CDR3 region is CASSQIAPSGSNNEQFF. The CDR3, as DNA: TGCGCCAGCAGCCAGATAGCCCCTAGCGGGAGTAACAATGAGCAGTTCTTC.

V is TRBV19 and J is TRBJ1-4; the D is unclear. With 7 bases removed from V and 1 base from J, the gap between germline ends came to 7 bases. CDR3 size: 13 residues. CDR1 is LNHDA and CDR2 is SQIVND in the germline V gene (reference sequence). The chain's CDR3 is CASTGLTNEKLFF. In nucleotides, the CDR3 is TGTGCCAGTACTGGGCTAACTAATGAAAAACTGTTTTTT.

CDR3 amino acids: CASRGQGGDNSPLHF. The CDR3 region has the DNA TGTGCCAGCCGAGGACAGGGTGGTGATAATTCACCCCTCCACTTT. The V gene is TRBV2, the J gene TRBJ1-6, with 8 bases identical to TRBD1. J lost 5 bases, V lost 8 bases, and 8 bases had no gene match. The CDR3 sequence is 15 residues long. Germline CDR1 and CDR2: SNHLY and FYNNEI. Together with reference TRBV2 and TRBJ1-6, the CDR3 gives the full variable domain: EPEVTQTPSHQVTQMGQEVILRCVPISNHLYFYWYRQILGQKVEFLVSFYNNEISEKSEIFDDQFSVERPDGSNFTLKIRSTKLEDSAMYFCASRGQGGDNSPLHFGNGTRLTVT.

The CDR3 here is CASSSSQGLGAYNEQFF. The DNA for the CDR3 is TGTGCCAGCAGCTCGTCACAGGGGCTGGGGGCCTACAATGAGCAGTTCTTC. The V call is TRBV7-9, the J call TRBJ2-1, with TRBD1 identical over 7 bases. Germline trimming cut 4 bases from V and 2 bases from J; bases unmatched to any gene: 11. Germline V gene sequence: CDR1 SEHNR, CDR2 FQNEAQ (reference sequence). The CDR3 covers 17 residues.

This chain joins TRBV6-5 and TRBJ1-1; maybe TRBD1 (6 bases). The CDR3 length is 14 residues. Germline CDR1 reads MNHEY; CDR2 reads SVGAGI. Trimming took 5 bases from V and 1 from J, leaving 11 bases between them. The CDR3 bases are TGTGCCAGCAGTGTGACAGGTACGAACACTGAAGCTTTCTTT. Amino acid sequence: CASSVTGTNTEAFF.

The CDR3 region is CASSLDRGYEQYF. CDR3 sequence (DNA): TGTGCCAGCAGCTTAGACAGGGGTTACGAGCAGTACTTC. The chain uses TRBV7-8 and TRBJ2-7; TRBD1 agrees at 7 bases. V gave up 1 base and J gave up 4 bases; unmatched junction bases: 1. Germline V gene sequence: CDR1 SGHVS, CDR2 FQNEAQ. This CDR3 is built from 13 residues.

CDR3 in DNA: TGTGCCAGCAGTTTTATTGGGCAGGGAGGAGAGACCCAGTACTTC. As protein: CASSFIGQGGETQYF. The chain combines TRBV28 with TRBJ2-5, with D perhaps TRBD2 (6 bases). Trimming pared 3 bases from V and 4 bases from J, leaving 15 bases between. This CDR3 contains 15 residues. Germline values: CDR1 MDHEN, CDR2 SYDVKM.

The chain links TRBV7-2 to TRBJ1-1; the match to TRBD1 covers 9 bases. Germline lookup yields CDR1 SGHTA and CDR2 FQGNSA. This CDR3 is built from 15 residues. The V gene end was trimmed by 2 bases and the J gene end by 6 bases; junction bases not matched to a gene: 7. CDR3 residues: CASSLLGQGVSEAFF. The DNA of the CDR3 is TGTGCCAGCAGCTTATTGGGACAGGGTGTTTCTGAAGCTTTCTTT.